This T cell receptor (beta chain) was recorded in a study of blood T cell repertoires in COVID-19. Study information: Researchers got acute and convalescent COVID-19 samples from the United States, Italy and Spain.

Here immunoSEQ multiplex PCR was the method, and the copy in TCRdb shows in-frame clones only, minus some. Here the sample spans hundreds of thousands of clones, around 91% being singletons. Looked up from germline, CDR1 is SGHTA and CDR2 is FQGNSA. The CDR3 covers 13 residues. Trimming removed 5 bases from V and 9 bases from J; junction bases left unmatched: 7. The clonotype originates from a woman aged 18-35 years who had recovered from COVID-19. The specimen was peripheral blood. The V call is TRBV7-2, the J call TRBJ2-1; 7 bases fit TRBD1. CDR3 sequence: CASSLLRTGEQFF. DNA for the CDR3: TGTGCCAGCAGCCTCCTGAGGACAGGTGAGCAGTTCTTC.